This entry is about one T cell receptor (beta chain). Its target is unknown. CDR3 size: 13 residues. The V gene's germline CDR1 is MNHEY and CDR2 SVGEGT. The V end was cut by 5 bases, the J end by 4 bases, with 12 bases between. These data originate in a study of T cell responses to AZD1222 COVID-19 vaccine. Study-wide results and caveats: White British people made up most donors, females outnumbered males, and clonal diversity was possibly underestimated. Close to half of spike-specific TCRs reportedly recognize unmutated variant regions.

Here immunoSEQ multiplex PCR was the method, and the copy in TCRdb shows in-frame clones only, minus some. The sample has some 200,000 clones, 90% to 95% seen once. The source of this sequence is an adult who received the MenACWY meningococcal vaccine as a control. The material was peripheral blood, obtained 28 days after the second dose of the MenACWY control vaccine. The rearrangement joins TRBV6-2 or TRBV6-3 to TRBJ2-7; a weak D match, TRBD2 (6 bases). The CDR3 protein is CASSRDSAYEQYF. CDR3 DNA: TGTGCCAGCAGTAGGGACTCTGCATACGAGCAGTACTTC.